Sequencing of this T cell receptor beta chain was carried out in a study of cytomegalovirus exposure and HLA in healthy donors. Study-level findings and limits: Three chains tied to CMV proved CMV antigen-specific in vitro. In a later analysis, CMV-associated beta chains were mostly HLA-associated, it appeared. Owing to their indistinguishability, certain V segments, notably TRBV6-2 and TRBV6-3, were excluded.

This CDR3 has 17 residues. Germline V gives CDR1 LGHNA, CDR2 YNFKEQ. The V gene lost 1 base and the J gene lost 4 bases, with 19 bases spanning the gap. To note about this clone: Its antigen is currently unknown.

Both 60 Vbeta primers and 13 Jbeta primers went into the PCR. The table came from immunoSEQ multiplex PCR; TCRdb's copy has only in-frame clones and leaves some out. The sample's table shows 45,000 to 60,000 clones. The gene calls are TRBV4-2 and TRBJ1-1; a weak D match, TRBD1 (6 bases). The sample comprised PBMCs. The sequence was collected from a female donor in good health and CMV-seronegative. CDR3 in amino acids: CASSQVSGRLGGTEAFF. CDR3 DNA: TGTGCCAGCAGCCAAGTCTCAGGCCGTTTAGGGGGCACTGAAGCTTTCTTT.